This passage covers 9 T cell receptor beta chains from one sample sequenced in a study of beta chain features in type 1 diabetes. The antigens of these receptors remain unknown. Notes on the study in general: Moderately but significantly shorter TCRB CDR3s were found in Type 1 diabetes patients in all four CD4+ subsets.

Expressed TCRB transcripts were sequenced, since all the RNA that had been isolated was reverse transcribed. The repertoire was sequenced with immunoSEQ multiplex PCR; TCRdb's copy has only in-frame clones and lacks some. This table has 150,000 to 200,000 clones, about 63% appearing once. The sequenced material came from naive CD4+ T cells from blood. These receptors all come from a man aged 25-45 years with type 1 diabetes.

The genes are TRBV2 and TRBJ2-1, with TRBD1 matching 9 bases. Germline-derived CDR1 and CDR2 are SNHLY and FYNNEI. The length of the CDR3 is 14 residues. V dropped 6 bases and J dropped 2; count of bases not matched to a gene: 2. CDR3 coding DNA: TGTGCCAGCAGCGGGACAGGGACCTACAATGAGCAGTTCTTC. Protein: CASSGTGTYNEQFF.

CDR3 sequence reads: CASSEEGGAYGYTF. In nucleotides, the CDR3 is TGTGCCAGCAGTGAGGAGGGAGGCGCCTATGGCTACACCTTC. The genes are TRBV25-1 and TRBJ1-2; the D is unclear. There are 14 residues in the CDR3. V shed 3 bases and J shed 4 bases, with 12 bases lying between them. Germline V gives CDR1 MGHDK, CDR2 SYGVNS.

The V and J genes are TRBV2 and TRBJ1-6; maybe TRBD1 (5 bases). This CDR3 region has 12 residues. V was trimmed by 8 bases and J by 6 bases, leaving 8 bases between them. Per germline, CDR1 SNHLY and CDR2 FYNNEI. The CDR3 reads CASGGSNSPLHF. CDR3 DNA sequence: TGTGCCAGCGGGGGTAGTAATTCACCCCTCCACTTT.

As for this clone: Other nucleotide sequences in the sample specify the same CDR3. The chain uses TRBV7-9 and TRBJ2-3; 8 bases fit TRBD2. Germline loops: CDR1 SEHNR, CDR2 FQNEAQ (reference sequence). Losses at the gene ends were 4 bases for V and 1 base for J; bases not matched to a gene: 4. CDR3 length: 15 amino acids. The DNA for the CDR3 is TGTGCCAGCAGCTCCAGCGGGGGCCGCACAGATACGCAGTATTTT. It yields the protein CASSSSGGRTDTQYF.

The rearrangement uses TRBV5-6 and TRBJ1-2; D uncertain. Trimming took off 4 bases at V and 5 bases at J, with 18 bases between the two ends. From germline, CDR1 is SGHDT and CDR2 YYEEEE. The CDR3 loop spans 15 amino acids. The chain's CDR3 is CASSRRETELYGYTF. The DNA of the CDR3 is TGTGCCAGCAGCCGTCGGGAGACCGAACTATATGGCTACACCTTC.

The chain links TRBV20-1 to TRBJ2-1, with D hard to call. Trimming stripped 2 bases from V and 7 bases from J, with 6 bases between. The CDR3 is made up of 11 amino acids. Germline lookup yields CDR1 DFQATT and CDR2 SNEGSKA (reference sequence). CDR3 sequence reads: CSARMDNEQFF. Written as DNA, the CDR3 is TGCAGTGCTAGAATGGATAATGAGCAGTTCTTC.

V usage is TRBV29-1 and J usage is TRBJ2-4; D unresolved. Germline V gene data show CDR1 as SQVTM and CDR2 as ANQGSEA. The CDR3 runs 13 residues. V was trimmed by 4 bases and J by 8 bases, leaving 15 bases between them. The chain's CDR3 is CSVVIPGIDIQYF. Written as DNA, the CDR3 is TGCAGCGTTGTAATCCCGGGTATTGACATTCAGTACTTC.

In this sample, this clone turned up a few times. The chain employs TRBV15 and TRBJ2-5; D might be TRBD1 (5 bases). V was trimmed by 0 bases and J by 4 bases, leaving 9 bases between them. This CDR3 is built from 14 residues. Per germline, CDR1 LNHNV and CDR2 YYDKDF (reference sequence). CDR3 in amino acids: CATSRDPGSETQYF. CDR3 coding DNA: TGTGCCACCAGCAGAGATCCAGGGTCAGAGACCCAGTACTTC.

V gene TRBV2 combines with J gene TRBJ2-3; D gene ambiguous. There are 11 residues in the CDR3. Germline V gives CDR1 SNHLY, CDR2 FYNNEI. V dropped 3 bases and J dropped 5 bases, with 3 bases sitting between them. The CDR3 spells CASSDKDTQYF. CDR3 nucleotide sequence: TGTGCCAGCAGTGACAAAGATACGCAGTATTTT.